This T cell receptor (beta chain) comes out of a study of blood T cell repertoires in COVID-19. Study context: The origin of the acute and convalescent COVID-19 samples was the United States, Italy and Spain. PBMCs, B-cell-depleted T cells, or T cells were the source of the cDNA or gDNA that made up the material.

Sequenced by immunoSEQ multiplex PCR; TCRdb stores in-frame clones only, minus some. The data hold around 190,000 clones, with approximately 80% observed a single time. Trimming shortened V by 1 base and J by 1 base, and 10 bases separated the two germline ends. The CDR3 spans 16 residues. CDR1 and CDR2 from the germline V gene are SGHDN and FVKESK. The chain combines TRBV14 with TRBJ2-2, with a tentative D call TRBD2 (6 bases). This receptor was obtained from a human donor in a cohort sampled during active COVID-19. Material for sequencing was peripheral blood. In DNA, the CDR3 is TGTGCCAGCAGCCAAGGCGGCGGGGTGAACACCGGGGAGCTGTTTTTT. Translating gives CASSQGGGVNTGELFF.